This T cell receptor (beta chain) is from a study of blood T cells in healthy people across ages. Collection of 8.5 to 10 milliliters of peripheral blood was performed for each donor. The V gene's germline CDR1 is MNHEY and CDR2 SMNVEV (reference sequence). Trimming removed 3 bases at V and 4 bases at J, with 10 bases between. The CDR3 has 14 amino acids. This clonotype has ten or more counts. PCR was performed a second time for about 7 to 12 cycles using a sample-barcoded 5' primer and a J-beta primer mix. One entry per CDR3 protein results from TCRdb running MiXCR on the 5' RACE reads. This sample yields some 920,000 distinct CDR3 sequences, of which about 53% are seen a single time; over 20% belongs to the top ten.

The sequencing sample was made of blood. The sequence was collected from a woman in her sixties in good health. The V and J genes are TRBV27 and TRBJ2-1; a possible D gene is TRBD2 (6 bases). The CDR3 nucleotides are TGTGCCAGCAGTTTCGGAGGGATTTACAATGAGCAGTTCTTC. It codes for CASSFGGIYNEQFF.